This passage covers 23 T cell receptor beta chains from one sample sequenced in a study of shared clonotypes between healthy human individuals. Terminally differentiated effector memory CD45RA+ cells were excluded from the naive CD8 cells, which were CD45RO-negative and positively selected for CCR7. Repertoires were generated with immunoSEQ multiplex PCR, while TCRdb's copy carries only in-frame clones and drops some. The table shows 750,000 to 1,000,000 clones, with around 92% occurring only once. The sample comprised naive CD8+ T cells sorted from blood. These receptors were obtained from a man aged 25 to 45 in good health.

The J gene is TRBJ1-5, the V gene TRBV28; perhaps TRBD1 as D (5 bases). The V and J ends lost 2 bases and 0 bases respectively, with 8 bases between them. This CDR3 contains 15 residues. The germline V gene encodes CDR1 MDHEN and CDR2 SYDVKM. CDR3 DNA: TGTGCCAGCAGTTTAAGGGGATATAGCAATCAGCCCCAGCATTTT. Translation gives CASSLRGYSNQPQHF.

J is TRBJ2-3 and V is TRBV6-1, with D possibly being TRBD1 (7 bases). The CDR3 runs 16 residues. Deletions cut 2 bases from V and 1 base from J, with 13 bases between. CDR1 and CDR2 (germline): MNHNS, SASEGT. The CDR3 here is CASSEIGGGGTDTQYF. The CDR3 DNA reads TGTGCCAGCAGTGAAATAGGAGGGGGCGGCACAGATACGCAGTATTTT.

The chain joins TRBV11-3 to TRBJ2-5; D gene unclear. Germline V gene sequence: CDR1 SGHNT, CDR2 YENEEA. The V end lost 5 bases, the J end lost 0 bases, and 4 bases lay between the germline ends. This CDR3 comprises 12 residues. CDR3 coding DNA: TGTGCCAGCAGCAAGTACCAAGAGACCCAGTACTTC. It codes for CASSKYQETQYF.

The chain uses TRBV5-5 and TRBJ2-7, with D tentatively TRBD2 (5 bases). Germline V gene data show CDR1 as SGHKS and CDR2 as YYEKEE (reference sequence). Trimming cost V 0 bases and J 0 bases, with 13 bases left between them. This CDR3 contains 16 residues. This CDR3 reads CASSLESGFSSYEQYF. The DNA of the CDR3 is TGTGCCAGCAGCTTGGAGTCGGGATTTTCCTCCTACGAGCAGTACTTC.

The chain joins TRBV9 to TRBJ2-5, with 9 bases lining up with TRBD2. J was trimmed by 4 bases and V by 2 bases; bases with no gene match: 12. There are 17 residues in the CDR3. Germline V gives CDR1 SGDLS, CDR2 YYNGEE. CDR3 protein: CASSVGSGGRVAETQYF. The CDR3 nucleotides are TGTGCCAGCAGCGTTGGTTCCGGCGGGAGGGTAGCAGAGACCCAGTACTTC.

CDR3 loop: CASSSMTSGMDNEQFF. DNA of the CDR3: TGTGCCAGCAGCTCCATGACTAGCGGGATGGATAATGAGCAGTTCTTC. The chain uses TRBV11-3 and TRBJ2-1, with 11 bases matching TRBD2. Trimming at V came to 4 bases and at J to 7 bases, leaving 9 bases not matched to a gene. CDR1 is SGHNT and CDR2 is YENEEA in the germline V gene. CDR3 size: 16 residues.

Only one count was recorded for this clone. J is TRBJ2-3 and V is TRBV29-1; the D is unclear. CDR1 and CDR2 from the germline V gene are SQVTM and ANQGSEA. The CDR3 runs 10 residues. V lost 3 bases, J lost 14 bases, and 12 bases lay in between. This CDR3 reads CSVDPSPAYF. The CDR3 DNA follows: TGCAGCGTTGACCCCTCCCCGGCGTATTTT.

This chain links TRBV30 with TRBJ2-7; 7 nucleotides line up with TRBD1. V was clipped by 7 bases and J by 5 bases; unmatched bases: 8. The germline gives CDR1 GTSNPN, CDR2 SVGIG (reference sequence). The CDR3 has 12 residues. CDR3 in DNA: TGTGCCTACGGGACAGTATCGCACGAGCAGTACTTC. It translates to CAYGTVSHEQYF.

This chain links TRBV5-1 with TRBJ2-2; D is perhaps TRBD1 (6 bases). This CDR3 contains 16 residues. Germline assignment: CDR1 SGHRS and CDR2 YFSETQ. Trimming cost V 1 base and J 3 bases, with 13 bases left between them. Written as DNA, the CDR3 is TGCGCCAGCAGCTTGCCCTCAGGGGTTGACACCGGGGAGCTGTTTTTT. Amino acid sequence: CASSLPSGVDTGELFF.

In DNA, the CDR3 is TGTGCCAGCAGCTTAGGGACAGGGGCAACTGGTGGCTACACCTTC. Protein sequence: CASSLGTGATGGYTF. The V gene is TRBV13, the J gene TRBJ1-2; TRBD1 agrees at 8 bases. This CDR3 has 15 residues. The junction had 7 bases not matched to a gene; V was cut back by 0 bases and J by 7 bases. CDR1 PRHDT and CDR2 FYEKMQ come from the germline V gene (reference sequence).

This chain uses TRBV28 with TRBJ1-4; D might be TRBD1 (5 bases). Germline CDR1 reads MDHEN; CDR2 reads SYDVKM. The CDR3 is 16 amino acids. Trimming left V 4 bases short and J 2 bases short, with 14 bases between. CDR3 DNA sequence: TGTGCCAGCAGTTCAGACAGAATGGATACTAATGAAAAACTGTTTTTT. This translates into CASSSDRMDTNEKLFF.

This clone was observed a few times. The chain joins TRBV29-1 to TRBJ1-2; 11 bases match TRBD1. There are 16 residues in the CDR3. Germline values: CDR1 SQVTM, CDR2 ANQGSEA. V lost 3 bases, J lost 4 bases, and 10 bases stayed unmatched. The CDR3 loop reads CSVDSDRGRFSYGYTF. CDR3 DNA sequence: TGCAGCGTTGATTCGGACAGGGGGCGCTTCTCCTATGGCTACACCTTC.

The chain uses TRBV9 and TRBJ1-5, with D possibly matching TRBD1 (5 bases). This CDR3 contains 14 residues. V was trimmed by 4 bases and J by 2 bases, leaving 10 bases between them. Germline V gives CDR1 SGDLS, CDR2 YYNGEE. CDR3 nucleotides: TGTGCCAGCAGCCCTCTGGGGGGCAATCAGCCCCAGCATTTT. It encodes CASSPLGGNQPQHF. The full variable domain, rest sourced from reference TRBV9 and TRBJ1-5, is DSGVTQTPKHLITATGQRVTLRCSPRSGDLSVYWYQQSLDQGLQFLIQYYNGEERAKGNILERFSAQQFPDLHSELNLSSLELGDSALYFCASSPLGGNQPQHFGDGTRLSIL.

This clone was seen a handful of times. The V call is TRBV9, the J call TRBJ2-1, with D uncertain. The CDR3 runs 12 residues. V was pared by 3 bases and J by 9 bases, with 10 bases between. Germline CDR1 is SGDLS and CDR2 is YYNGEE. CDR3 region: CASSAETVEQFF. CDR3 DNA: TGTGCCAGCAGCGCGGAAACTGTTGAGCAGTTCTTC.

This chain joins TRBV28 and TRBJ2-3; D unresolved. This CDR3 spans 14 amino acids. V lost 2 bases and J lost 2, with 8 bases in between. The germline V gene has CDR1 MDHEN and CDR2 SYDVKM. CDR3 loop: CASSLGEYTDTQYF. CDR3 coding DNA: TGTGCCAGCAGTTTAGGGGAATACACAGATACGCAGTATTTT.

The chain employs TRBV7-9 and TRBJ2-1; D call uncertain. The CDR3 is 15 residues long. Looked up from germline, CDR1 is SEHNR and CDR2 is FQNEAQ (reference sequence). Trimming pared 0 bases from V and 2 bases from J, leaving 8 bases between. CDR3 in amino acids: CASSLAGPPYNEQFF. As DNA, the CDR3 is TGTGCCAGCAGCTTAGCCGGGCCTCCCTACAATGAGCAGTTCTTC.

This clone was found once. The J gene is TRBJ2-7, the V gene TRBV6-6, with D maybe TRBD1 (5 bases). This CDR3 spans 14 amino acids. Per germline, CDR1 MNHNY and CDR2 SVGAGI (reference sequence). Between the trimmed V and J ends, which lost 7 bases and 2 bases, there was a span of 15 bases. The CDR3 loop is CASIGAGRPYEQYF. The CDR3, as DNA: TGTGCCAGCATTGGGGCCGGAAGACCCTACGAGCAGTACTTC.

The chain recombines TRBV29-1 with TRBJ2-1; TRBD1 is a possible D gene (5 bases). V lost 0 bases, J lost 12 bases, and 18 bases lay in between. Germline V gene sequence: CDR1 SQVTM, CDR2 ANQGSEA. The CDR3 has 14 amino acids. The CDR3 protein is CSVEDFDSGQRQFF. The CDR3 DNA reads TGCAGCGTTGAAGATTTCGACAGTGGGCAACGGCAGTTCTTC.

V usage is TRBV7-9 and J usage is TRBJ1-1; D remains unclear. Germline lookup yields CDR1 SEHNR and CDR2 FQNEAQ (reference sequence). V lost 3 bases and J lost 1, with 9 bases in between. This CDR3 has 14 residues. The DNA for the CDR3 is TGTGCCAGCAGCTTTGTTCCGAAGAACACTGAAGCTTTCTTT. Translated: CASSFVPKNTEAFF.

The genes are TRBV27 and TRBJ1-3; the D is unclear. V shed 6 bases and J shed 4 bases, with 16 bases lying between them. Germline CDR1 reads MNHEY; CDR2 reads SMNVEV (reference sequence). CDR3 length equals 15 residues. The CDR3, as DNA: TGTGCCAGCAGCATTGCCGGACTCTCGGGAAACACCATATATTTT. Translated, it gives CASSIAGLSGNTIYF.

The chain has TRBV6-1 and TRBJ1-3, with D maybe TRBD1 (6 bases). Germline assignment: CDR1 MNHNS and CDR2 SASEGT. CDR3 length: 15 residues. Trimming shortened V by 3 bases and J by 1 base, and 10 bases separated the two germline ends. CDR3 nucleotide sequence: TGTGCCAGCAGTGACATGGGGGCGTCTGGAAACACCATATATTTT. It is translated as CASSDMGASGNTIYF.

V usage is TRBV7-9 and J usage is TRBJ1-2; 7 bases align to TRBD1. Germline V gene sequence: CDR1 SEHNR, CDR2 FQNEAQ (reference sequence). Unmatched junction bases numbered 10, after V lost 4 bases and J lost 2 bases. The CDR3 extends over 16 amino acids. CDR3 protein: CASSSIPQTGNYGYTF. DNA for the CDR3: TGTGCCAGCAGCTCAATCCCCCAGACAGGGAACTATGGCTACACCTTC.

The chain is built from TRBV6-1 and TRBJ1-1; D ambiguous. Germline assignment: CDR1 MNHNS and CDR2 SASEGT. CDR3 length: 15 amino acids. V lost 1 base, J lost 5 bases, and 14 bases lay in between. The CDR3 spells CASSEGFGRVTEAFF. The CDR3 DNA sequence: TGTGCCAGCAGTGAAGGGTTCGGGAGGGTAACTGAAGCTTTCTTT.